The source of this T cell receptor beta chain is a study of shared T cell receptors in the human thymus. The CDR3 is made up of 14 amino acids. Per the germline V gene, CDR1 is MDHEN and CDR2 is SYDVKM. Trimming took 1 base from V and 8 from J, leaving 14 bases between them. This table comes from immunoSEQ multiplex PCR, and its TCRdb copy is limited to in-frame clones, with some not included. Of about 660,000 clones in the sample, approximately 89% were seen once. These records were also assigned to another study, of human thymus T cells. That paper adds: Healthy Finnish infants undergoing corrective surgery for congenital heart defects provided the donor material. The thymus was resected at corrective cardiac surgery. V and J genes seemed to be used with bias in thymic and blood repertoires.

What was sequenced was thymocytes. The sequence was obtained from a boy younger than two with a congenital heart defect. V gene TRBV28 combines with J gene TRBJ1-2, with a tentative D call TRBD1 (5 bases). CDR3 DNA sequence: TGTGCCAGCAGTTTATCCGGGGGAGGCGGCGGCTACACCTTC. Translation gives CASSLSGGGGGYTF.